The T cell receptor (beta chain) described here comes from a study of technical replicates of blood from a handful of donors. TCRdb keeps only in-frame clones here, not all; method: immunoSEQ multiplex PCR. The sample consists of about 80,000 clones, roughly 96% of them appearing once. V lost 3 bases, J lost 0 bases, and 17 bases lay in between. The germline CDR1 and CDR2 sequences are SGHDT and YYEEEE. The CDR3 consists of 17 residues. The sequence derives from a human donor in good health. The chain has TRBV5-6 and TRBJ2-3, with a possible D match to TRBD2 (7 bases). What was sequenced was T cells isolated from PBMCs. CDR3 amino acids: CASSWGGGTSSTDTQYF. The CDR3 nucleotides read TGTGCCAGCAGCTGGGGGGGCGGGACCTCTAGCACAGATACGCAGTATTTT.